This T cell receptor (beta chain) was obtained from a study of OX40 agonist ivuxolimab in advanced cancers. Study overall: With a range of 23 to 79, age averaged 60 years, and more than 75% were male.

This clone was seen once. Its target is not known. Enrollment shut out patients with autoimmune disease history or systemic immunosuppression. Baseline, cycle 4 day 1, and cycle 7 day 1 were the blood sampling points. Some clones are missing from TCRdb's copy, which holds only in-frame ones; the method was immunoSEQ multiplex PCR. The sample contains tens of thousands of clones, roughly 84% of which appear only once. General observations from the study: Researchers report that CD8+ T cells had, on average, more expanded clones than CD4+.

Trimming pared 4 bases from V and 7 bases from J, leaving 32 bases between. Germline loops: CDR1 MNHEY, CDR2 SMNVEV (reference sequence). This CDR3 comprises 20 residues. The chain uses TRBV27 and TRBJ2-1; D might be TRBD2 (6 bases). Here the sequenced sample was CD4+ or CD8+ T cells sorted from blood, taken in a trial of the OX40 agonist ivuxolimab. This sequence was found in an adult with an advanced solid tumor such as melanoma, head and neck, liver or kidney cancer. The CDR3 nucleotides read TGTGCCAGCAGTTCCATGCCGGGGCAGGGATCGGGACTCGGGCCTAATGAGCAGTTCTTC. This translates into CASSSMPGQGSGLGPNEQFF.